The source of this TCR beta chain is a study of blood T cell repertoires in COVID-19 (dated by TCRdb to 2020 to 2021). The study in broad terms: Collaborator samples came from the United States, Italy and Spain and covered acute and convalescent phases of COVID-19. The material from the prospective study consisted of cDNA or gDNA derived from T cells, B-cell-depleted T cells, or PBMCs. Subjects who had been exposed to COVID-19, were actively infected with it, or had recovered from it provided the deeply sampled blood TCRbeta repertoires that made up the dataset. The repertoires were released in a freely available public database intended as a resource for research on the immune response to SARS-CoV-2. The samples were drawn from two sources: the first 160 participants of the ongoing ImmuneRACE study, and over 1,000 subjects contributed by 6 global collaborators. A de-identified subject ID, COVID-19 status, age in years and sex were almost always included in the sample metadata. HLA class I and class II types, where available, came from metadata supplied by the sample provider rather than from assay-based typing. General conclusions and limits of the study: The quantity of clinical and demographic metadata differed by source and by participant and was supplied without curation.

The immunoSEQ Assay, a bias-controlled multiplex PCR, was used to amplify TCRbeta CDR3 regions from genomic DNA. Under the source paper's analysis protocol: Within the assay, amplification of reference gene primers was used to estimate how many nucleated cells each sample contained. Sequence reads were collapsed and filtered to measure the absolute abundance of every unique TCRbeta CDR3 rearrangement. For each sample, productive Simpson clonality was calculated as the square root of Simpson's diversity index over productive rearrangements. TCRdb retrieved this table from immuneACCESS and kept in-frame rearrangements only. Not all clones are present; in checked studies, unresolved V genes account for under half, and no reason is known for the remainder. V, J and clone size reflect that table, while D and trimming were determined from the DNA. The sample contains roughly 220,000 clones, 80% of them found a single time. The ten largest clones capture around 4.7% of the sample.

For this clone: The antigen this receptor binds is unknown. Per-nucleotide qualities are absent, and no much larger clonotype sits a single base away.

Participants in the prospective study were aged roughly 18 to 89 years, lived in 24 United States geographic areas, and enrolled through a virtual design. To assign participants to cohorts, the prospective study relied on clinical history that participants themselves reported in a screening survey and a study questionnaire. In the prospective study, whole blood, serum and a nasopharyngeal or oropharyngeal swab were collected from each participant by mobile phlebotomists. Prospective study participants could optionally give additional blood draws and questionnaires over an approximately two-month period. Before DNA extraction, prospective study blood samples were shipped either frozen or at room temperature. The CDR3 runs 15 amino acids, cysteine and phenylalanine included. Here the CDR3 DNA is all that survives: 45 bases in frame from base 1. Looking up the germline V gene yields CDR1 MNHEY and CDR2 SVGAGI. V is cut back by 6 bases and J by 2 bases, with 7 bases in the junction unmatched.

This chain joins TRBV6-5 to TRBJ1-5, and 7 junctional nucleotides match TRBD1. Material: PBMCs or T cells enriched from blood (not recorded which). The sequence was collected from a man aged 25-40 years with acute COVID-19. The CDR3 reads CASRGWQGGNQPQHF. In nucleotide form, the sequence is TGTGCCAGCAGAGGGTGGCAGGGGGGCAATCAGCCCCAGCATTTT.